The 25 T cell receptor beta chains given below trace back to one sample, sequenced in a study of CD8 T cells in Susac syndrome. An amount of RNA that ranged from about 0.45 to 1 ug was reverse transcribed with random hexamers. Via MiXCR, TCRdb re-called the immunoSEQ multiplex PCR reads, giving one row per CDR3 protein. The sample shows about 180,000 distinct CDR3 sequences, around 94% of them seen only once. Sequencing was carried out using CD4+ T cells from PBMCs. The receptor source for this set is a human donor with Susac syndrome.

V gene TRBV20-1 combines with J gene TRBJ1-2, with D hard to call. This CDR3 has 15 residues. Germline V CDR1 and CDR2: DFQATT, SNEGSKA (reference sequence). Trimming stripped 1 base from V and 4 bases from J, with 16 bases between. CDR3 sequence: CSARAATRGSYGYTF. The CDR3 DNA reads TGCAGTGCTAGAGCAGCCACACGAGGATCCTATGGCTACACCTTC.

This clonotype came up a few times. The genes are TRBV7-2 and TRBJ2-1; unclear D gene. This CDR3 is 12 amino acids long. Germline assignment: CDR1 SGHTA and CDR2 FQGNSA. V was cut by 5 bases and J by 6 bases, with 8 bases left in between. The DNA of the CDR3 is TGTGCCAGCAGCGGAGCCGGCAATGAGCAGTTCTTC. It encodes CASSGAGNEQFF.

J is TRBJ2-5 and V is TRBV29-1; D is unresolved. The length of the CDR3 is 11 residues. Germline V gives CDR1 SQVTM, CDR2 ANQGSEA. V was trimmed by 4 bases and J by 2 bases, leaving 5 bases between them. For the CDR3, the DNA is TGCAGCGTTGGGGTACAAGAGACCCAGTACTTC. It encodes CSVGVQETQYF.

V gene TRBV11-2 combines with J gene TRBJ2-5, with D perhaps being TRBD1 or TRBD2 (5 bases each). The CDR3 is 15 amino acids. CDR1 is SGHAT, CDR2 FQNNGV, per germline. Deletions cut 0 bases from V and 1 base from J, with 9 bases between. The CDR3 bases are TGTGCCAGCAGCTTAGATGGGACCGCCCAAGAGACCCAGTACTTC. Its translation: CASSLDGTAQETQYF.

This chain uses TRBV4-3 with TRBJ2-7, with D unresolved. V lost 0 bases and J lost 2, with 11 bases in between. In germline, CDR1 is LGHNA, CDR2 YSLEER. The CDR3 is made up of 15 amino acids. Written as DNA, the CDR3 is TGCGCCAGCAGCCAAGATCCCCGTACCCCCTACGAGCAGTACTTC. Its translation is CASSQDPRTPYEQYF.

This sequence joins TRBV24-1 and TRBJ2-7; a possible D gene is TRBD2 (6 bases). With 0 bases removed from V and 9 bases from J, the gap between germline ends came to 11 bases. The CDR3 has 13 residues. Germline V gene lookup returns CDR1 KGHDR and CDR2 SFDVKD. The CDR3 nucleotides are TGTGCCACCAGTGATTTGCTGGGGGGAAGGCAGTACTTC. Translated: CATSDLLGGRQYF.

The chain joins TRBV28 to TRBJ1-2, with D possibly matching TRBD1 (6 bases). The CDR3 has 15 amino acids. Deletions cut 6 bases from V and 5 bases from J, with 19 bases between. Germline-derived CDR1 and CDR2 are MDHEN and SYDVKM. The CDR3 sequence is CASRTAPGEGYGYTF. CDR3 DNA: TGTGCCAGCAGGACCGCCCCAGGGGAGGGGTATGGCTACACCTTC.

J is TRBJ1-6 and V is TRBV6-6; D is unclear. Trimming removed 0 bases from V and 9 bases from J, with 6 bases in between. This CDR3 is 13 amino acids long. From germline, CDR1 is MNHNY and CDR2 SVGAGI (reference sequence). As DNA, the CDR3 is TGTGCCAGCAGTTACTCACCGGTTTCACCCCTCCACTTT. Protein sequence: CASSYSPVSPLHF.

The chain has TRBV2 and TRBJ2-5; 10 positions agree with TRBD1. Per germline, CDR1 SNHLY and CDR2 FYNNEI. The V gene end was trimmed by 5 bases and the J gene end by 0 bases; junction bases not matched to a gene: 3. This CDR3 contains 15 residues. This CDR3 reads CASSPDRGYQETQYF. Here the CDR3 DNA reads TGTGCCAGCAGTCCGGACAGGGGGTACCAAGAGACCCAGTACTTC.

The rearrangement links TRBV30 to TRBJ2-7; D is perhaps TRBD1 (5 bases). The ends were cut back, 2 bases at V and 7 bases at J, with 24 bases in the middle. Looked up from germline, CDR1 is GTSNPN and CDR2 is SVGIG (reference sequence). There are 16 residues in the CDR3. The CDR3, as DNA: TGTGCCTGGAGTACCCTACTCTCGCCGACAGTGAGGGAGCAGTACTTC. This sequence encodes CAWSTLLSPTVREQYF.

The table lists this clonotype with a few counts. V usage is TRBV7-2 and J usage is TRBJ2-7, with TRBD1 as a possible D gene (6 bases). Germline V CDR1 and CDR2: SGHTA, FQGNSA. Trimming left V 1 base short and J 5 bases short, with 12 bases between. This CDR3 is 14 amino acids long. The CDR3 coding sequence is TGTGCCAGCAGCTTAGTTCAGGGGTATAACGAGCAGTACTTC. As protein: CASSLVQGYNEQYF.

The rearrangement uses TRBV29-1 and TRBJ1-2; D possibly corresponds to TRBD1 (6 bases). Germline CDR1 reads SQVTM; CDR2 reads ANQGSEA. This CDR3 has 12 amino acids. Trimming took off 5 bases at V and 8 bases at J, with 15 bases between the two ends. Here the CDR3 reads CSVRDTTVGYTF. The DNA for the CDR3 is TGCAGCGTTAGGGACACGACGGTCGGCTACACCTTC.

In its sample, this clonotype was seen once. The chain couples TRBV7-2 to TRBJ2-1; D may be TRBD2 (5 bases). The V end lost 2 bases, the J end lost 9 bases, and 11 bases lay between the germline ends. This CDR3 region has 13 residues. CDR1 is SGHTA and CDR2 is FQGNSA in the germline V gene. The CDR3 loop reads CASSLFEGTEQFF. In nucleotides, the CDR3 is TGTGCCAGCAGCTTATTCGAGGGCACTGAGCAGTTCTTC.

The chain recombines TRBV7-3 with TRBJ2-5, with 8 bases fitting TRBD2. V lost 5 bases to trimming and J lost 4 bases; unmatched junction nucleotides: 6. There are 14 residues in the CDR3. Germline lookup yields CDR1 SGHTA and CDR2 FQGTGA. In DNA, the CDR3 is TGTGCCAGCAGCCCCGGGGGGGCCGTAGAGACCCAGTACTTC. As protein: CASSPGGAVETQYF. The full variable domain, with the rest looked up from reference TRBV7-3 and TRBJ2-5, is GAGVSQTPSNKVTEKGKYVELRCDPISGHTALYWYRQSLGQGPEFLIYFQGTGAADDSGLPNDRFFAVRPEGSVSTLKIQRTERGDSAVYLCASSPGGAVETQYFGPGTRLLVL.

The chain employs TRBV5-1 and TRBJ2-1; a possible D gene is TRBD2 (6 bases). CDR1 is SGHRS and CDR2 is YFSETQ in the germline V gene. This CDR3 is 14 amino acids long. Trimming took off 3 bases at V and 3 bases at J, with 10 bases between the two ends. In DNA, the CDR3 is TGCGCCAGCAGCTCGGCGGGGTACTACAATGAGCAGTTCTTC. This encodes CASSSAGYYNEQFF.

The chain is built from TRBV28 and TRBJ2-1, with 8 bases that match TRBD2. This CDR3 is 17 amino acids long. Germline V gene lookup returns CDR1 MDHEN and CDR2 SYDVKM. The V gene end was trimmed by 7 bases and the J gene end by 5 bases; junction bases not matched to a gene: 16. CDR3 in amino acids: CASTSHREGSWDNEQFF. The CDR3 DNA reads TGTGCCAGCACCTCCCACCGGGAGGGTTCTTGGGACAATGAGCAGTTCTTC. The whole variable domain, filled in from reference TRBV28 and TRBJ2-1, reads DVKVTQSSRYLVKRTGEKVFLECVQDMDHENMFWYRQDPGLGLRLIYFSYDVKMKEKGDIPEGYSVSREKKERFSLILESASTNQTSMYLCASTSHREGSWDNEQFFGPGTRLTVL.

The chain uses TRBV7-2 and TRBJ2-7; no firm D call. The germline gives CDR1 SGHTA, CDR2 FQGNSA. The CDR3 loop spans 15 amino acids. Trimming took off 7 bases at V and 6 bases at J, with 22 bases between the two ends. Here the CDR3 DNA reads TGTGCCAGCACCCTCCCTGGGGATCTCAGGTCCGAGCAGTACTTC. Residues: CASTLPGDLRSEQYF.

The chain uses TRBV11-1 and TRBJ2-5; D gene uncertain. Deletions cut 6 bases from V and 1 base from J, with 9 bases between. Per the germline V gene, CDR1 is SGHAT and CDR2 is FQDESV (reference sequence). The CDR3 extends over 13 amino acids. Here the CDR3 DNA reads TGTGCCAGCAGTACCCACCCCCAAGAGACCCAGTACTTC. Amino acid sequence: CASSTHPQETQYF.

The CDR3 here is CASSRQLGTPYNEQFF. The CDR3 DNA sequence: TGCGCCAGCAGCCGTCAGCTAGGTACCCCATACAATGAGCAGTTCTTC. The V gene is TRBV4-1, the J gene TRBJ2-1; D unclear. The CDR3 contains 16 residues. From germline, CDR1 is MGHRA and CDR2 YSYEKL. The V end was cut by 4 bases, the J end by 4 bases, with 17 bases between.

This rearrangement joins TRBV7-2 to TRBJ2-1; 13 positions match TRBD2. The V gene end was trimmed by 5 bases and the J gene end by 7 bases; junction bases not matched to a gene: 2. This CDR3 contains 14 residues. Germline loops: CDR1 SGHTA, CDR2 FQGNSA. In DNA, the CDR3 is TGTGCCAGCAGCCCGGGACTAGCGGGAAATGAGCAGTTCTTC. This translates into CASSPGLAGNEQFF.

V gene TRBV11-2 combines with J gene TRBJ2-7; 9 positions match TRBD2. Germline CDR1 is SGHAT and CDR2 is FQNNGV. J lost 4 bases, V lost 5 bases, and 9 bases had no gene match. This CDR3 has 15 amino acids. CDR3 coding DNA: TGTGCCAGCAGCCGGCCCGGGACTAGCAGTTACGAGCAGTACTTC. Protein: CASSRPGTSSYEQYF.

The V call is TRBV23-1, the J call TRBJ2-4, with 8 bases fitting TRBD1. TRBV23-1 qualifies as an ORF whose function is uncertain. The CDR3 spans 17 residues. V gave up 3 bases and J gave up 0 bases; unmatched junction bases: 7. The CDR3 nucleotides read TGCGCCAGCAGTCATACGGACAGGGCCCTAGCCAAAAACATTCAGTACTTC. Translated: CASSHTDRALAKNIQYF.

This clonotype is a singleton in its sample. The chain combines TRBV10-3 with TRBJ1-2, with TRBD1 identical over 10 bases. The germline V gene encodes CDR1 ENHRY and CDR2 SYGVKD. Losses at the gene ends were 6 bases for V and 5 bases for J; bases not matched to a gene: 9. This CDR3 has 15 amino acids. CDR3 coding DNA: TGTGCCATCAGCCGGGACAGGGGAGGATGGTATGGCTACACCTTC. This sequence encodes CAISRDRGGWYGYTF.

The V gene is TRBV28, the J gene TRBJ2-5; 8 nucleotides line up with TRBD1. The CDR3 spans 14 residues. V trimming: 8 bases; J trimming: 5 bases; junction bases outside the gene matches: 10. Germline V lookup: CDR1 MDHEN, CDR2 SYDVKM. CDR3 in amino acids: CASGIIQGGETQYF. CDR3 DNA: TGTGCCAGCGGAATTATACAGGGGGGTGAGACCCAGTACTTC.

The chain is built from TRBV7-6 and TRBJ2-7; possibly TRBD2 for D (6 bases). The length of the CDR3 is 14 residues. Germline V CDR1 and CDR2: SGHVS, FNYEAQ. V was pared by 1 base and J by 3 bases, with 10 bases between. The CDR3 loop reads CASSLEASDYEQYF. The CDR3 DNA sequence: TGTGCCAGCAGCTTAGAAGCTAGCGACTACGAGCAGTACTTC.